This is a list of T cell receptor beta chains from one sample in a study of CXCR4 blockade with PD-1 therapy in pancreatic cancer. TCRdb keeps only in-frame clones here, not all; method: immunoSEQ multiplex PCR. Counted here are roughly 15,000 clones, about 72% occurring once; the ten biggest clones make up 5% to 6.5%. The sequencing input was tumor tissue. The receptors here all came from a human donor with pancreatic ductal adenocarcinoma. CDR3s include the opening cysteine and the closing phenylalanine or tryptophan. A D gene is named only where the DNA matches it firmly. Expanded clones get a size class; other rows say once, few or many, or leave the size out.

j_gene,v_gene,abundance,len,d_gene,CDR3aa,CDR3nt
TRBJ2-5,TRBV18,.,13,.,CASSSLSNTRIHF,TGTGCCAGCTCTTCACTGTCTAATACAAGGATCCACTTC
TRBJ1-1,TRBV19,.,12,.,CASSSGLPEAFF,TGTGCCAGTAGCTCCGGACTGCCTGAAGCTTTCTTT
TRBJ1-1,TRBV19,.,13,.,CASSTLQPTEAFF,TGTGCCAGTAGTACACTTCAGCCCACTGAAGCTTTCTTT
TRBJ2-1,TRBV7-1,.,15,TRBD2,CASSRGTSPYNEQFF,TGTGCCAGCAGCCGAGGGACTAGTCCTTACAATGAGCAGTTCTTC
TRBJ2-7,TRBV29-1,.,13,TRBD1,CSVGGTGGYEQYF,TGCAGCGTTGGTGGGACAGGGGGCTACGAGCAGTACTTC
TRBJ1-2,TRBV9,few,13,.,CAEGGEYNYGYTF,TGTGCCGAGGGAGGGGAGTATAACTATGGCTACACCTTC
TRBJ2-3,TRBV18,.,16,TRBD1,CASSTSTGGGADTQYF,TGTGCCAGCTCAACTTCGACAGGGGGCGGGGCAGATACGCAGTATTTT
TRBJ2-7,TRBV28,.,18,TRBD2,CASSSPLLAGGGSYEQYF,TGTGCCAGCAGTTCTCCTCTACTAGCGGGAGGTGGTTCCTACGAGCAGTACTTC
TRBJ1-5,TRBV19,.,15,.,CASSPYRVGNQPQHF,TGTGCCAGTAGCCCTTACCGGGTGGGCAATCAGCCCCAGCATTTT
TRBJ2-2,TRBV22-1,.,16,.,CASSELAGGPTGELFF,TGTGCCAGCAGTGAACTAGCGGGAGGGCCGACCGGGGAGCTGTTTTTT
TRBJ1-4,TRBV18,.,15,.,CASSPPKGNNEKLFF,TGTGCCAGCTCACCACCGAAGGGAAATAATGAAAAACTGTTTTTT
TRBJ2-1,TRBV5-1,few,16,TRBD1,CASSFMMGQGGHEQFF,TGCGCCAGCAGCTTTATGATGGGACAGGGGGGGCATGAGCAGTTCTTC
TRBJ1-6,TRBV14,.,16,.,CASSLRGPGRDSPLHF,TGTGCCAGCAGCTTAAGAGGCCCAGGGCGGGATTCACCCCTCCACTTT
TRBJ2-2,TRBV5-1,once,15,TRBD1,CASSQGQGGTGELFF,TGCGCCAGCAGCCAAGGACAGGGCGGCACCGGGGAGCTGTTTTTT
TRBJ2-1,TRBV18,.,15,.,CASSDEAGAYNEQFF,TGTGCCAGCTCCGACGAGGCAGGGGCCTACAATGAGCAGTTCTTC
TRBJ2-7,TRBV18,.,15,TRBD2,CASSPRTSGRDEQYF,TGTGCCAGCTCCCCCCGGACTAGCGGGAGAGATGAGCAGTACTTC
TRBJ2-7,TRBV28,.,14,.,CASSFLQGRHEQYF,TGTGCCAGCAGTTTCCTTCAGGGGCGCCACGAGCAGTACTTC
TRBJ2-1,TRBV12-5,once,15,TRBD2,CASGLGLAGVDEQFF,TGTGCTAGTGGTTTGGGACTAGCGGGAGTCGATGAGCAGTTCTTC
TRBJ1-5,TRBV30,.,13,.,CAWRTGDNQPQHF,TGTGCCTGGAGGACCGGGGACAATCAGCCCCAGCATTTT
TRBJ2-3,TRBV18,.,15,.,CASSPGNAGTDTQYF,TGTGCCAGCTCACCAGGAAACGCAGGCACAGATACGCAGTATTTT
TRBJ1-1,TRBV28,medium-sized,12,.,CASSLMNTEAFF,TGTGCCAGCAGTTTGATGAACACTGAAGCTTTCTTT
TRBJ2-5,TRBV11-3,.,14,.,CASSFRSMGETQYF,TGTGCCAGCAGCTTCCGGTCTATGGGGGAGACCCAGTACTTC
TRBJ2-1,TRBV6-8,once,14,TRBD2,CASTGAGSYNEQFF,TGTGCCAGCACCGGAGCGGGATCCTACAATGAGCAGTTCTTC
TRBJ2-2,TRBV7-1,.,15,.,CASSPGKEGAGELFF,TGTGCCAGCAGCCCAGGGAAGGAAGGCGCCGGGGAGCTGTTTTTT
TRBJ2-2,TRBV19,.,15,.,CASSIVWTNTGELFF,TGTGCCAGTAGTATAGTATGGACCAACACCGGGGAGCTGTTTTTT
TRBJ2-1,TRBV14,.,15,.,CASSFWTQGRNEQFF,TGTGCCAGCAGTTTCTGGACTCAGGGCAGGAATGAGCAGTTCTTC
TRBJ2-3,TRBV5-1,.,15,.,CASSLGLSYTDTQYF,TGCGCCAGCAGCTTGGGACTTTCATACACAGATACGCAGTATTTT
TRBJ2-5,TRBV1,.,15,.,CASSQEHSFQETQYF,TGCGCCAGCAGCCAAGAGCACTCCTTCCAGGAGACCCAGTACTTC
TRBJ1-5,TRBV28,.,14,.,CASSLIPGDQPQHF,TGTGCCAGCAGTTTAATCCCGGGGGATCAGCCCCAGCATTTT
TRBJ2-3,TRBV6-8,.,15,.,CASSYSGLSTDTQYF,TGTGCCAGCAGTTACTCCGGACTCAGCACAGATACGCAGTATTTT
TRBJ1-3,TRBV6-7,few,12,.,CASSYSRNTIYF,TGTGCCAGCAGTTACTCGAGAAACACCATATATTTT
TRBJ2-1,TRBV18,.,15,TRBD2,CASSPRGVNRNEQFF,TGTGCCAGCTCACCGCGGGGGGTGAACCGCAATGAGCAGTTCTTC
TRBJ1-1,TRBV27,few,13,.,CASSQGMNTEAFF,TGTGCCAGCAGTCAGGGAATGAACACTGAAGCTTTCTTT
TRBJ2-7,TRBV4-1,.,16,TRBD2,CASSQWGLAGIYEQYF,TGCGCCAGCAGCCAGTGGGGACTAGCGGGGATTTACGAGCAGTACTTC